This T cell receptor (beta chain) was captured in a study of CD8 T cells in ankylosing spondylitis. This clonotype turned up a few times. Its antigen remains unknown. 5'-RACE, quantitative and with molecular barcodes, yielded the TCR beta libraries. TCRdb reprocessed the 5' RACE reads with MiXCR, giving one entry per CDR3 protein. This sample has 200,000 to 300,000 distinct CDR3 sequences, with 30% to 40% found just once. Study-level findings and limits: The study looked at matched synovial fluid samples from ankylosing spondylitis patients. Disease-linked clones were reported to be significantly enriched there. Earlier studies detected some motif variants in reactive arthritis synovial fluid and blood. Disease-linked clones, CD8+, were relatively rare in peripheral blood.

The material sequenced was blood, either unsorted or a sorted T cell fraction (not recorded which). This TCR was sampled from a male donor with ankylosing spondylitis or in good health (not recorded which).

The CDR3 DNA follows: TGTGCCAGCAGAACCAGGGGGCGGACTGAAGCTTTCTTT. It specifies CASRTRGRTEAFF. This chain links TRBV6-1 with TRBJ1-1, with 8 bases fitting TRBD1. The germline gives CDR1 MNHNS, CDR2 SASEGT. The CDR3 is 13 residues long. The V segment lost 6 bases and the J segment 5 bases; nucleotides outside the gene matches: 5.